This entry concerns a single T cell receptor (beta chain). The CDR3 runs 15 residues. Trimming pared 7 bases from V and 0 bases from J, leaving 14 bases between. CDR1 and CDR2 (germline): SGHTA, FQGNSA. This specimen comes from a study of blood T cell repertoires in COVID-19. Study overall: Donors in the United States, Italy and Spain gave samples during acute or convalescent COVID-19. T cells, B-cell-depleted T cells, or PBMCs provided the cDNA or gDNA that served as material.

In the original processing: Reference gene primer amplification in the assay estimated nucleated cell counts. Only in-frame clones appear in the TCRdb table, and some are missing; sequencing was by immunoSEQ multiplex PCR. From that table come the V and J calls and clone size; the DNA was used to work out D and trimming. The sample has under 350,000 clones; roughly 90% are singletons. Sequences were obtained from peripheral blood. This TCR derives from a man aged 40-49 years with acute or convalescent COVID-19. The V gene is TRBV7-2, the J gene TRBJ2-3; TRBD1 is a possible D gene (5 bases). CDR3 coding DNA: TGTGCCAGCACTCCCGCCAGGGCTAGCACAGATACGCAGTATTTT. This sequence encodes CASTPARASTDTQYF.